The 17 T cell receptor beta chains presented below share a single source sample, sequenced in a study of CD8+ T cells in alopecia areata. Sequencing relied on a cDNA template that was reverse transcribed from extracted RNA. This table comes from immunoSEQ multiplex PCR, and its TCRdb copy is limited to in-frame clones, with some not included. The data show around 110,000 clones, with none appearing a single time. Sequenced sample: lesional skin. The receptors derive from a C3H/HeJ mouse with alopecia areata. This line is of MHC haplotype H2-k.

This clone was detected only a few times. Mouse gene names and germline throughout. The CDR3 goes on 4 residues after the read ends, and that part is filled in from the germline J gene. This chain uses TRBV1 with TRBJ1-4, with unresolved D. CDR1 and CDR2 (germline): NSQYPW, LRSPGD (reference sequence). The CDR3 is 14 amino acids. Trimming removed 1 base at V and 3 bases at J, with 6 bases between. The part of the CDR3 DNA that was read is TGCACCTGCAGTGCAGCAGCAGCCAACGAA. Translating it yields CTCSAAAANE. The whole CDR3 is CTCSAAAANERLFF. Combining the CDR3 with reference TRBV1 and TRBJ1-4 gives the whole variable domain VTLLEQNPRWRLVPRGQAVNLRCILKNSQYPWMSWYQQDLQKQLQWLFTLRSPGDKEVKSLPGADYLATRVTDTELRLQVANMSQGRTLYCTCSAAAANERLFFGHGTKLSVL.

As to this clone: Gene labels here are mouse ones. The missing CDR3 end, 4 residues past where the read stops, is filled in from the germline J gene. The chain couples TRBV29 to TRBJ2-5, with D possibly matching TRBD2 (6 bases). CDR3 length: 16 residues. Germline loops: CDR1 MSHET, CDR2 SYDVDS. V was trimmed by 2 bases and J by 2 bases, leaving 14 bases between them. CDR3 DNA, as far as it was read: TGTGCTAGCAGTTTAGTTGGGGGAGGAGGCCAAGAC. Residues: CASSLVGGGGQD. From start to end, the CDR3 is CASSLVGGGGQDTQYF.

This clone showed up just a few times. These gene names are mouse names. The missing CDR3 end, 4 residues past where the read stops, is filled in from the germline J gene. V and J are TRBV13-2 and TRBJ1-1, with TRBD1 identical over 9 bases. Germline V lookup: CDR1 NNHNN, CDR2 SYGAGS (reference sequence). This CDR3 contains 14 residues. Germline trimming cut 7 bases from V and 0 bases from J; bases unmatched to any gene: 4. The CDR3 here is CASRGQGANTEVFF. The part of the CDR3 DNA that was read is TGTGCCAGCCGGGGACAGGGTGCAAACACA.

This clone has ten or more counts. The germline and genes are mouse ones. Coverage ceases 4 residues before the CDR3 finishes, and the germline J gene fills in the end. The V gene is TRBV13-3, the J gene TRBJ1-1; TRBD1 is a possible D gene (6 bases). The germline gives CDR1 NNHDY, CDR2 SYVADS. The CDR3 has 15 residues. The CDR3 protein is CASSDAGLGGREVFF. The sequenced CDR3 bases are TGTGCCAGCAGTGATGCAGGACTGGGGGGGCGA.

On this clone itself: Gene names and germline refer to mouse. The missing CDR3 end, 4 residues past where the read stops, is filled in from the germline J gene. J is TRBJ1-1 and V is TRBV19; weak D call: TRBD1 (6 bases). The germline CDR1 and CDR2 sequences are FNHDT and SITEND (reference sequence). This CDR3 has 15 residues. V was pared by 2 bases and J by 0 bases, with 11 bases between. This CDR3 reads CASSIRTEPNTEVFF. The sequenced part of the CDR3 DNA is TGTGCCAGCAGTATCAGGACAGAGCCAAACACA.

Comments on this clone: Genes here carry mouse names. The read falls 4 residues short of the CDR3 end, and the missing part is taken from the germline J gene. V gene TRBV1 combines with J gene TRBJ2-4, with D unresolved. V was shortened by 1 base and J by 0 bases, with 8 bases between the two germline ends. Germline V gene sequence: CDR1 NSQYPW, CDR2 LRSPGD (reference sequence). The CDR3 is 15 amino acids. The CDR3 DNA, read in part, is TGCACCTGCAGTGCAGTGACACCTAGTCAAAAC. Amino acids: CTCSAVTPSQN. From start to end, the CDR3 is CTCSAVTPSQNTLYF.

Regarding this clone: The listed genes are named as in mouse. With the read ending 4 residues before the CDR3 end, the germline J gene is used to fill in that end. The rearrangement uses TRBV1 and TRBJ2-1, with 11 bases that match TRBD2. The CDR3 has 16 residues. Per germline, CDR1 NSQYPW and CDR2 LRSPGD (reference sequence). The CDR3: CTCSADRRDWGAEQFF. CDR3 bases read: TGCACCTGCAGTGCAGATAGGCGGGACTGGGGGGCT.

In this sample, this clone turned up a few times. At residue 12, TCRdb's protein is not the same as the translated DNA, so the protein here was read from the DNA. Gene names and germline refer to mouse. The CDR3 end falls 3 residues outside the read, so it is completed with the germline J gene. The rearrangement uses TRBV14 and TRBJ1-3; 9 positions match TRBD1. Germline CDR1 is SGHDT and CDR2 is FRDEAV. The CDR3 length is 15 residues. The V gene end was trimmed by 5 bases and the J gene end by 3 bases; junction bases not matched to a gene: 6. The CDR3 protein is CASSPGQGDGNTLYF. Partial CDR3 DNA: TGTGCCAGCAGCCCGGGACAGGGAGATGGAAATACG.

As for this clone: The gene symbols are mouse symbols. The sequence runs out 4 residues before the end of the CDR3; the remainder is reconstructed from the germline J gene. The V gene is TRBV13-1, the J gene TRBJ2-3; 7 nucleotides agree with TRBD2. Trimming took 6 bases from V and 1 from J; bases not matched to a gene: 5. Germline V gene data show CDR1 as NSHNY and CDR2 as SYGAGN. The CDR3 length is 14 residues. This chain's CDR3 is CASTATGRAETLYF. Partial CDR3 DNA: TGTGCCAGCACTGCGACTGGGCGTGCAGAA.

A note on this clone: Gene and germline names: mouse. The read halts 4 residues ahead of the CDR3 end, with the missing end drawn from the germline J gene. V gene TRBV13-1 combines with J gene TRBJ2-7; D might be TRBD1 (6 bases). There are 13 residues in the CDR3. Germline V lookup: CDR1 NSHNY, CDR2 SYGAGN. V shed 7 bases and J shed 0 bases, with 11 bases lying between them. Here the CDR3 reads CASHRDISYEQYF. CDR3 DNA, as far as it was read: TGTGCCAGCCACCGGGACATCTCCTAT.

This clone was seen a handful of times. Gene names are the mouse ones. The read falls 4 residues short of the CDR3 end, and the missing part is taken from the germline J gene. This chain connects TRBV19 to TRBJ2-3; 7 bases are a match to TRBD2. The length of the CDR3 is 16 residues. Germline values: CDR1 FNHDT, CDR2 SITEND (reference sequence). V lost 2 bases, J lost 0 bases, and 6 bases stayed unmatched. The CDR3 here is CASSITGVTSAETLYF. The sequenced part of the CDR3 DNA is TGTGCCAGCAGTATCACTGGGGTAACTAGTGCAGAA.

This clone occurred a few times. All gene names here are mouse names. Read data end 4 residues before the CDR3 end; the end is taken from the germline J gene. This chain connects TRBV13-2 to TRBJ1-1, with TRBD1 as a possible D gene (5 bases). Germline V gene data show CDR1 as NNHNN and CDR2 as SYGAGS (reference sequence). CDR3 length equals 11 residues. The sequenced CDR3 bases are TGTGCCAGCGGCGCAGGACAA. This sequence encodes CASGAGQ. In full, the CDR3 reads CASGAGQEVFF.

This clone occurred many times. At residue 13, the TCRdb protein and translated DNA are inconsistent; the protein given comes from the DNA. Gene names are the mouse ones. The CDR3 sequence: CASSDADRAYNSPLYF. Incomplete CDR3 DNA: TGTGCCAGCAGTGATGCAGACAGGGCCTATAATTCGCCC. The chain links TRBV13-3 to TRBJ1-6, with 7 bases that match TRBD1. The missing CDR3 end, 3 residues past where the read stops, is filled in from the germline J gene. TRBJ1-6 belongs to the ORF category, with a function that is uncertain. This CDR3 spans 16 amino acids. Germline-derived CDR1 and CDR2 are NNHDY and SYVADS. Unmatched junction bases numbered 2, after V lost 0 bases and J lost 2 bases.

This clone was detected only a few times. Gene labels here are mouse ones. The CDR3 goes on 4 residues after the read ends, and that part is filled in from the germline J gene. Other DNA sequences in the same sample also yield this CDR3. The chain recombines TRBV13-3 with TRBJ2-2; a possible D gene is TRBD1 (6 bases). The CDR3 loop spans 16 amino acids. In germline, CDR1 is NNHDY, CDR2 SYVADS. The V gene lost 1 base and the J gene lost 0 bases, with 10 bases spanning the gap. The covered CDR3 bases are TGTGCCAGCAGTGATCCCAGGGGAGCAAACACCGGG. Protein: CASSDPRGANTG. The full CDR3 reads CASSDPRGANTGQLYF.

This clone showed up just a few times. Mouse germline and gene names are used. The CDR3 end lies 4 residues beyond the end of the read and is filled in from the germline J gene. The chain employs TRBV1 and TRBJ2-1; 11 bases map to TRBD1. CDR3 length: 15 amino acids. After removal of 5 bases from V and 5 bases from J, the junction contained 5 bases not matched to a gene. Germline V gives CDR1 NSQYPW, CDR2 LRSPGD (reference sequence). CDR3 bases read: TGCACCTGCAGTAAGGGGACAGGGGGGGATGCT. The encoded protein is CTCSKGTGGDA. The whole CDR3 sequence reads CTCSKGTGGDAEQFF.

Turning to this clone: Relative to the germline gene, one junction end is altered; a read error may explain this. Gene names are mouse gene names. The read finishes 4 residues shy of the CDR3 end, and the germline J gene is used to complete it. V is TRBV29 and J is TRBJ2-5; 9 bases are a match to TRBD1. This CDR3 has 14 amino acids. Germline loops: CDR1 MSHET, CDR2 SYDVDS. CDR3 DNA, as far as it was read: TGTGCTAGCAGTCGACAGGGGGACCAGGAC. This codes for CASSRQGDQD. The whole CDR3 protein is CASSRQGDQDTQYF. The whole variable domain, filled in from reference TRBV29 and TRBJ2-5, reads DMKVTQMPRYLIKRMGENVLLECGQDMSHETMYWYRQDPGLGLQLIYISYDVDSNSEGDIPKGYRVSRKKREHFSLILDSAKTNQTSVYFCASSRQGDQDTQYFGPGTRLLVL.

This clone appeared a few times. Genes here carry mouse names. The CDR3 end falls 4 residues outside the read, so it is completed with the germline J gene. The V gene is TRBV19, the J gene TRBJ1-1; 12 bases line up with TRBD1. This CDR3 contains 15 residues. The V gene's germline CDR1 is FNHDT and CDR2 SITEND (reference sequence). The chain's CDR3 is CASSIWDRGRTEVFF. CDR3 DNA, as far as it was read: TGTGCCAGCAGTATATGGGACAGGGGGCGGACA.